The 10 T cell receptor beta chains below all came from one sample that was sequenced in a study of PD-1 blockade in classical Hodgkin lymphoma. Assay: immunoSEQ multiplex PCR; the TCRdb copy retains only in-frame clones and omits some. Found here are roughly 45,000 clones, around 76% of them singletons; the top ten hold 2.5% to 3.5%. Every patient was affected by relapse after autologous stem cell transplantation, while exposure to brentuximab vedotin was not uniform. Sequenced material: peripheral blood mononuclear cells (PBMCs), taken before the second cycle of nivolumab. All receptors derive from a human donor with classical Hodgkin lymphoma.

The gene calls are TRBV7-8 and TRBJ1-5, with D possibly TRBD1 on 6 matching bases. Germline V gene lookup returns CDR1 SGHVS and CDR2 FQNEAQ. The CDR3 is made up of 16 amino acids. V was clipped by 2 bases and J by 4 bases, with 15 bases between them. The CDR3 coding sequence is TGTGCCAGCAGCTTATTGGGGGGGGCTAAGAATCAGCCCCAGCATTTT. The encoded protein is CASSLLGGAKNQPQHF. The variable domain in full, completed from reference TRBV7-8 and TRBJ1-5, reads GAGVSQSPRYKVAKRGQDVALRCDPISGHVSLFWYQQALGQGPEFLTYFQNEAQLDKSGLPSDRFFAERPEGSVSTLKIQRTQQEDSAVYLCASSLLGGAKNQPQHFGDGTRLSIL.

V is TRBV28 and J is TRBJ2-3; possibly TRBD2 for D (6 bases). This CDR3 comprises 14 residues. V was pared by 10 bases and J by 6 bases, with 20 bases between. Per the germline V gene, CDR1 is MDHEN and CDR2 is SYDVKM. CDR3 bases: TGTGCCACCAGAAGGGGCGGGAAGGTGGATACGCAGTATTTT. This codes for CATRRGGKVDTQYF.

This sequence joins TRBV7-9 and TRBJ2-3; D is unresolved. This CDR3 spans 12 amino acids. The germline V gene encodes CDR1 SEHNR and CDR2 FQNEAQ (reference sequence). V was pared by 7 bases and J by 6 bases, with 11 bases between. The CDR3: CASIRSLDTQYF. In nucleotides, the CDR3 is TGTGCCAGCATCCGAAGTCTGGATACGCAGTATTTT.

The CDR3 loop is CASSLVNRAYFPNTEAFF. DNA for the CDR3: TGTGCCAGCAGCTTAGTAAATAGGGCCTACTTCCCGAACACTGAAGCTTTCTTT. The rearrangement links TRBV7-9 to TRBJ1-1, with unresolved D. V was clipped by 1 base and J by 1 base, with 19 bases between them. The CDR3 spans 18 residues. Looked up from germline, CDR1 is SEHNR and CDR2 is FQNEAQ (reference sequence).

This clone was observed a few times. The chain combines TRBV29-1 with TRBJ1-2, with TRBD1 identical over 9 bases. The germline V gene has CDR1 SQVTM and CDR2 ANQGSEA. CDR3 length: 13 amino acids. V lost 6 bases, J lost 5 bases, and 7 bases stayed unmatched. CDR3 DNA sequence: TGCAGCGTCGGGACAGGGAGACAATATGGCTACACCTTC. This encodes CSVGTGRQYGYTF.

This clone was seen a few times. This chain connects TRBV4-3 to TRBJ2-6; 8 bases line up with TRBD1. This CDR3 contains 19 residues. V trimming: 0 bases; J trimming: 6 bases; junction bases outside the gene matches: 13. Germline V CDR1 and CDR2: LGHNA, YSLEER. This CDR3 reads CASSQDQGQGFYVANVLTF. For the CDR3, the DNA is TGCGCCAGCAGCCAAGACCAAGGACAGGGATTTTATGTGGCCAACGTCCTGACTTTC.

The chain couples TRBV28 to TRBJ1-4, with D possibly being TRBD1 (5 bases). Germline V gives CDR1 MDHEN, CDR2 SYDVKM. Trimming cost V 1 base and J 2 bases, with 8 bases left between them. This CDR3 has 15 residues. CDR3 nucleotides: TGTGCCAGCAGTTTATCCCGGGACACTAATGAAAAACTGTTTTTT. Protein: CASSLSRDTNEKLFF.

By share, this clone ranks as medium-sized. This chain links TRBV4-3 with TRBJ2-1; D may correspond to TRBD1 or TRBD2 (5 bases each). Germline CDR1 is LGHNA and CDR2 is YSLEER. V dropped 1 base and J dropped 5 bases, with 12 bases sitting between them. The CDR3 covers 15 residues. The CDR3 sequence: CASSQGVGTDNEQFF. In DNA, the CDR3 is TGCGCCAGCAGCCAAGGAGTTGGGACGGACAATGAGCAGTTCTTC.

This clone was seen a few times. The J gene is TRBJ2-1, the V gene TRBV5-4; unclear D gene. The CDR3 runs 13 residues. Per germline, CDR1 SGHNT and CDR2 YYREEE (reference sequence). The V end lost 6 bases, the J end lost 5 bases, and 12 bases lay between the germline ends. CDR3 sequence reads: CASNLDDDNEQFF. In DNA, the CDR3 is TGTGCCAGCAACCTTGACGACGACAATGAGCAGTTCTTC.

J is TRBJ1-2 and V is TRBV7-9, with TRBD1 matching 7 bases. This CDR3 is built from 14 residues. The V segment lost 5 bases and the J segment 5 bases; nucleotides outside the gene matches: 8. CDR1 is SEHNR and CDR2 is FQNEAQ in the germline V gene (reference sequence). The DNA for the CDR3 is TGTGCCAGCAGCAGTACGGACAGGATATATGGCTACACCTTC. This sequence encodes CASSSTDRIYGYTF.